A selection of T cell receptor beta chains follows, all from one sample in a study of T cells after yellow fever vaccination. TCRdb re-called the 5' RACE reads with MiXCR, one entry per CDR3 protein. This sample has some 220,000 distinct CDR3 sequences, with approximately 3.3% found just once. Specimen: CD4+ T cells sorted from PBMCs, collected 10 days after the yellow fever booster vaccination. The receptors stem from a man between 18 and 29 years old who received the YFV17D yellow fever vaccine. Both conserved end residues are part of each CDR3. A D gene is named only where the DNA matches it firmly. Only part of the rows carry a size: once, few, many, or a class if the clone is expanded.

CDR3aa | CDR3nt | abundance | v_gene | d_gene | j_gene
CASSPGRAPLNTEAFF | TGTGCCAGCAGCCCCGGCAGGGCCCCACTGAACACTGAAGCTTTCTTT | many | TRBV7-2 | NA | TRBJ1-1
CSAGPGREQFF | TGCAGTGCTGGCCCGGGGCGTGAGCAGTTCTTC | few | TRBV20-1 | NA | TRBJ2-1
CASSLRDRPGAPQHF | TGTGCCAGCAGCCTCCGGGACAGGCCTGGGGCGCCCCAGCATTTT | NA | TRBV27 | TRBD1 | TRBJ1-5
CASSQEALATGELFF | TGTGCCAGCAGCCAAGAAGCCCTGGCCACCGGGGAGCTGTTTTTT | many | TRBV3-1 | NA | TRBJ2-2
CASSYSNWGGDTQYF | TGTGCCAGCAGTTACTCCAACTGGGGGGGAGATACGCAGTATTTT | many | TRBV6-6 | TRBD2 | TRBJ2-3
CASSPYRDREGYGYTF | TGCGCCAGCAGTCCGTACCGGGACAGGGAAGGTTATGGCTACACCTTC | many | TRBV5-1 | TRBD1 | TRBJ1-2
CALGAVMNTEAFF | TGTGCCCTTGGGGCAGTCATGAACACTGAAGCTTTCTTT | few | TRBV6-1 | NA | TRBJ1-1
CSVPLAGPETQYF | TGCAGTGTTCCACTAGCGGGGCCGGAGACCCAGTACTTC | NA | TRBV20-1 | TRBD2 | TRBJ2-5
CASSLSALGNEQFF | TGTGCCAGCAGCTTGTCTGCCCTTGGTAATGAGCAGTTCTTC | many | TRBV5-5 | NA | TRBJ2-1
CASSQEGQVGYNSPLHF | TGCGCCAGCAGCCAAGAGGGGCAGGTCGGCTATAATTCACCCCTCCACTTT | few | TRBV4-3 | NA | TRBJ1-6
CSASGLRNQPQHF | TGCAGTGCTAGCGGACTTAGGAATCAGCCCCAGCATTTT | few | TRBV20-1 | NA | TRBJ1-5
CASSFTGDNSPLHF | TGTGCCAGCAGCTTCACAGGGGATAATTCACCCCTCCACTTT | few | TRBV7-9 | TRBD1 | TRBJ1-6
CASSPPDSLDGYTF | TGTGCCAGCAGCCCTCCGGACAGCTTAGATGGCTACACCTTC | many | TRBV7-2 | NA | TRBJ1-2
CASSLGRSGTEAFF | TGTGCCAGCAGTTTAGGCCGGTCGGGGACTGAAGCTTTCTTT | NA | TRBV12-3/TRBV12-4 | NA | TRBJ1-1
CASSLGQGPGAGELFF | TGCGCCAGCAGCTTGGGACAGGGTCCCGGCGCCGGGGAGCTGTTTTTT | NA | TRBV5-1 | TRBD1 | TRBJ2-2
CASSQESYQETTGNTEAFF | TGCGCCAGCAGCCAAGAAAGTTACCAGGAGACTACCGGGAACACTGAAGCTTTCTTT | NA | TRBV4-1 | NA | TRBJ1-1
CASSYYQPGTEAFF | TGTGCCAGCAGTTATTATCAGCCGGGGACTGAAGCTTTCTTT | many | TRBV6-9 | NA | TRBJ1-1
CSVVQNYGYTF | TGCAGCGTTGTGCAGAACTATGGCTACACCTTC | many | TRBV29-1 | NA | TRBJ1-2
CSARSGLFATEAFF | TGCAGTGCTAGATCCGGACTGTTTGCCACTGAAGCTTTCTTT | many | TRBV20-1 | NA | TRBJ1-1
CASSTQGGGTDTQYF | TGTGCCAGCAGTACCCAGGGTGGGGGGACAGATACGCAGTATTTT | many | TRBV28 | NA | TRBJ2-3
CASSLAGPPGYGYTF | TGCGCCAGCAGCTTGGCCGGGCCTCCCGGCTATGGCTACACCTTC | NA | TRBV5-1 | NA | TRBJ1-2
CSVGSRNTEAFF | TGCAGCGTTGGGTCCAGGAACACTGAAGCTTTCTTT | NA | TRBV29-1 | NA | TRBJ1-1
CASSPPGGTHQETQYF | TGTGCCAGCTCACCACCGGGGGGGACACACCAAGAGACCCAGTACTTC | many | TRBV18 | NA | TRBJ2-5
CASSLAVPAANTGELFF | TGTGCCAGCAGCTTAGCGGTCCCGGCCGCGAACACCGGGGAGCTGTTTTTT | NA | TRBV7-6 | NA | TRBJ2-2
CASSLVGTREETQYF | TGCGCCAGCAGCTTGGTAGGGACTAGAGAAGAGACCCAGTACTTC | many | TRBV5-1 | TRBD2 | TRBJ2-5
CASSSTPGQGTVTQHF | TGTGCCAGCAGTTCAACCCCGGGACAGGGCACGGTGACCCAGCATTTT | few | TRBV12-3/TRBV12-4 | TRBD1 | TRBJ1-5
CASSSRLGGGSYEQYF | TGTGCCAGCAGCTCCAGGCTGGGGGGGGGTTCCTACGAGCAGTACTTC | many | TRBV13 | TRBD2 | TRBJ2-7
CASSLFSQNSPLHF | TGTGCCAGCAGCTTATTCAGCCAGAATTCACCCCTCCACTTT | NA | TRBV7-9 | NA | TRBJ1-6
CAWGRRDTQYF | TGTGCCTGGGGACGAAGGGATACGCAGTATTTT | many | TRBV30 | NA | TRBJ2-3
CASSSRGGDGGTQYF | TGTGCCAGCAGCTCTCGGGGGGGGGATGGTGGTACGCAGTATTTT | few | TRBV4-2 | TRBD2 | TRBJ2-3
CSAAGQGGEKLFF | TGCAGTGCCGCCGGACAGGGGGGCGAAAAACTGTTTTTT | few | TRBV20-1 | TRBD1 | TRBJ1-4
CASSITSGGDNEQFF | TGTGCCAGCAGCATTACTAGCGGGGGGGACAATGAGCAGTTCTTC | NA | TRBV11-3 | TRBD2 | TRBJ2-1
CASSQVGLFDTGELFF | TGCGCCAGCAGCCAAGTTGGGCTGTTTGACACCGGGGAGCTGTTTTTT | many | TRBV4-3 | NA | TRBJ2-2
CASSRLTSNTGELFF | TGTGCCAGCAGCCGACTGACCAGCAACACCGGGGAGCTGTTTTTT | NA | TRBV3-1 | NA | TRBJ2-2
CSARAPGRTLHF | TGCAGTGCTAGAGCTCCGGGACGTACCCTCCACTTT | few | TRBV20-1 | NA | TRBJ1-6
CASSDPGGPSGAFF | TGTGCCAGCAGTGACCCGGGGGGCCCCAGTGGGGCTTTCTTT | NA | TRBV25-1 | NA | TRBJ1-1
CASWGGPMNTEAFF | TGTGCCAGTTGGGGCGGACCTATGAACACTGAAGCTTTCTTT | NA | TRBV19 | NA | TRBJ1-1
CASSPGAGANVLTF | TGTGCCAGCTCACCAGGGGCTGGGGCCAACGTCCTGACTTTC | NA | TRBV18 | NA | TRBJ2-6
CASNRQGVDTEAFF | TGTGCCAGCAACCGACAGGGGGTCGACACTGAAGCTTTCTTT | NA | TRBV25-1 | TRBD1 | TRBJ1-1
CASSIGILAGQETQYF | TGCGCCAGCAGCATCGGGATACTAGCGGGACAAGAGACCCAGTACTTC | few | TRBV4-3 | TRBD2 | TRBJ2-5
CASSTQNQPQHF | TGTGCCAGCAGTACCCAGAATCAGCCCCAGCATTTT | NA | TRBV28 | NA | TRBJ1-5
CASSLGDRTTTEAFF | TGTGCCAGCAGCTTAGGGGACAGGACGACCACTGAAGCTTTCTTT | few | TRBV7-9 | TRBD1 | TRBJ1-1